Shown below are 15 T cell receptor beta chains from a single sample sequenced in a study of cytomegalovirus exposure and HLA in healthy donors. Researchers ran the PCR with 60 Vbeta and 13 Jbeta primers. The table came from immunoSEQ multiplex PCR; TCRdb's copy has only in-frame clones and leaves some out. The sample contains 160,000 or so clones, less than 85% of which appear only once. The sequenced sample was PBMCs. These TCRs come from a man in his fifties or sixties in good health and CMV-seronegative.

This sequence joins TRBV23-1 and TRBJ1-1; D possibly corresponds to TRBD1 (5 bases). TRBV23-1 is recorded as an ORF, its role being uncertain. There are 14 residues in the CDR3. Trimming left V 10 bases short and J 1 base short, with 16 bases between. The CDR3 DNA reads TGCGCCACCTGGGCGGGGGGTCCGAACACTGAAGCTTTCTTT. Its protein product is CATWAGGPNTEAFF.

The chain has TRBV4-2 and TRBJ2-3, with D tentatively TRBD2 (6 bases). V shed 5 bases and J shed 0 bases, with 12 bases lying between them. This CDR3 region has 15 residues. Looked up from germline, CDR1 is LGHNA and CDR2 is YNFKEQ. The CDR3 sequence: CASSSGGSSTDTQYF. CDR3 nucleotides: TGTGCCAGCAGCTCCGGGGGATCTAGCACAGATACGCAGTATTTT.

The chain carries TRBV19 and TRBJ2-3, with 12 positions matching TRBD2. Germline-derived CDR1 and CDR2 are LNHDA and SQIVND (reference sequence). There are 17 residues in the CDR3. Trimming removed 5 bases from V and 0 bases from J; junction bases left unmatched: 6. The CDR3 DNA follows: TGTGCCAGTAGTTCTCCGGGACTAGCGGGTAGCACAGATACGCAGTATTTT. The encoded protein is CASSSPGLAGSTDTQYF.

The chain couples TRBV5-1 to TRBJ2-3; 9 nucleotides line up with TRBD2. Germline CDR1 reads SGHRS; CDR2 reads YFSETQ. Trimming cost V 6 bases and J 5 bases; bases outside gene matches: 13. The CDR3 extends over 16 amino acids. The DNA of the CDR3 is TGCGCCAGCACCGTTACGGGTAGCGGGGGTGGAGATACGCAGTATTTT. Translating it yields CASTVTGSGGGDTQYF.

A few counts support this clone. This sequence joins TRBV7-6 and TRBJ2-2; 10 positions agree with TRBD2. Germline values: CDR1 SGHVS, CDR2 FNYEAQ. There are 16 residues in the CDR3. J lost 6 bases, V lost 5 bases, and 9 bases had no gene match. DNA of the CDR3: TGTGCCAGCAGCCCCTCTAGCGGGGGCGTTTCCGGGGAGCTGTTTTTT. Translated: CASSPSSGGVSGELFF.

V gene TRBV2 combines with J gene TRBJ1-5; tentatively, D is TRBD1 (6 bases). V was shortened by 5 bases and J by 5 bases, with 13 bases between the two germline ends. The CDR3 runs 14 residues. Looked up from germline, CDR1 is SNHLY and CDR2 is FYNNEI. The CDR3 DNA follows: TGTGCCAGCAGTTCCACAGGGTTCCATCAGCCCCAGCATTTT. This translates into CASSSTGFHQPQHF.

This clone has only a few counts. This chain connects TRBV5-4 to TRBJ2-1; 8 positions agree with TRBD2. V was pared by 4 bases and J by 7 bases, with 10 bases of the junction left unmatched. The CDR3 totals 15 residues. The V gene's germline CDR1 is SGHNT and CDR2 YYREEE (reference sequence). CDR3 loop: CASSRGGMLENEQFF. DNA of the CDR3: TGTGCCAGCAGCCGCGGGGGGATGTTGGAAAATGAGCAGTTCTTC.

The V gene is TRBV4-3, the J gene TRBJ1-3; D remains unclear. Germline V lookup: CDR1 LGHNA, CDR2 YSLEER. The CDR3 loop spans 11 amino acids. V dropped 8 bases and J dropped 5 bases, with 7 bases sitting between them. CDR3 amino acids: CASGSRNTIYF. The CDR3 DNA reads as TGCGCCAGCGGCTCGAGAAACACCATATATTTT.

The genes are TRBV7-9 and TRBJ1-2; unclear D gene. Looked up from germline, CDR1 is SEHNR and CDR2 is FQNEAQ (reference sequence). CDR3 length: 15 residues. V was cut by 3 bases and J by 0 bases, with 11 bases left in between. The CDR3 region is CASSFSANPNYGYTF. CDR3 bases: TGTGCCAGCAGCTTTAGCGCCAACCCTAACTATGGCTACACCTTC.

The rearrangement links TRBV10-3 to TRBJ2-2, with D perhaps TRBD1 (5 bases). V was trimmed by 0 bases and J by 6 bases, leaving 14 bases between them. The V gene's germline CDR1 is ENHRY and CDR2 SYGVKD. This CDR3 has 16 amino acids. The CDR3 DNA is TGTGCCATCAGTGAGTCACATCCCAGGGATGCCGGGGAGCTGTTTTTT. This sequence encodes CAISESHPRDAGELFF.

This clone was recorded only once. V is TRBV28 and J is TRBJ1-2; 7 bases align to TRBD1. The CDR3 extends over 15 amino acids. Germline V gene lookup returns CDR1 MDHEN and CDR2 SYDVKM. The J segment lost 4 bases and the V segment lost 4 bases, leaving 9 bases of the junction unmatched. The CDR3 region has the DNA TGTGCCAGCAGTTCCCGGGACAGCGCATTCTATGGCTACACCTTC. This codes for CASSSRDSAFYGYTF.

The chain joins TRBV10-3 to TRBJ2-3; possibly TRBD1 for D (5 bases). The V end lost 6 bases, the J end lost 1 base, and 8 bases lay between the germline ends. There are 13 residues in the CDR3. Germline CDR1 and CDR2: ENHRY and SYGVKD. CDR3 loop: CAIRLGGTDTQYF. The DNA for the CDR3 is TGTGCCATCAGGCTAGGGGGCACAGATACGCAGTATTTT.

The chain recombines TRBV28 with TRBJ2-3; TRBD2 matches 13 bases. This CDR3 is 17 amino acids long. Losses at the gene ends were 3 bases for V and 1 base for J; bases not matched to a gene: 4. Germline values: CDR1 MDHEN, CDR2 SYDVKM. The CDR3 is CASSLTTSGRGTDTQYF. CDR3 nucleotide sequence: TGTGCCAGCAGTTTGACTACTAGCGGGAGGGGCACAGATACGCAGTATTTT.

The J gene is TRBJ1-3, the V gene TRBV10-3, with D perhaps matching TRBD1 (5 bases). The CDR3 length is 13 residues. Trimming took 4 bases from V and 5 from J, leaving 9 bases between them. Germline values: CDR1 ENHRY, CDR2 SYGVKD. CDR3 sequence reads: CAISGGGRNTIYF. The CDR3 DNA reads as TGTGCCATCAGTGGGGGGGGAAGAAACACCATATATTTT.

The chain employs TRBV15 and TRBJ1-3; a weak D match, TRBD1 (6 bases). CDR3 size: 15 residues. Germline V gives CDR1 LNHNV, CDR2 YYDKDF (reference sequence). Trimming left V 0 bases short and J 3 bases short, with 9 bases between. Written as DNA, the CDR3 is TGTGCCACCAGCAGAGATAGGGGACATGGAAACACCATATATTTT. As protein: CATSRDRGHGNTIYF.